This T cell receptor (beta chain) is drawn from a study of T cell responses to AZD1222 COVID-19 vaccine. The study, taken as a whole, reports: Reports say nearly half of spike-specific TCRs go after unmutated variant regions. Clonal diversity may have been underestimated in mostly white British donors.

Sequencing was performed with immunoSEQ multiplex PCR; in TCRdb, only in-frame clones are kept and a portion is missing. The sample consists of about 91,000 clones, 80% to 95% of them appearing once. V was clipped by 5 bases and J by 4 bases, with 11 bases between them. CDR1 and CDR2 from the germline V gene are SGHTA and FQGTGA. The CDR3 is 13 amino acids. Concerning this clone: Its cognate antigen is unknown.

The V and J genes are TRBV7-3 and TRBJ2-5; D is ambiguous. The sample was peripheral blood, taken 28 days after the second AZD1222 dose. This sequence was found in an adult who received the AZD1222 COVID-19 vaccine. CDR3 sequence: CASSTRSSETQYF. CDR3 nucleotide sequence: TGTGCCAGCAGCACGAGATCCTCAGAGACCCAGTACTTC.